The rows below give T cell receptor beta chains drawn from one sample of a study of cytomegalovirus exposure and HLA in healthy donors. Libraries were prepared by immunoSEQ multiplex PCR; TCRdb keeps only in-frame clonotypes and omits some of them. Of some 98,000 clones in the sample, more than 70% were seen once. Sequenced input: PBMCs. The receptors originated from a young man in good health and CMV-seropositive. The CDR3 runs from the conserved cysteine through the conserved F or W. D genes are given only for firm matches. Clone size appears in some rows only: once, few, many, or a class for an expanded clone.

CDR3 DNA: TGTGCCAGCAGTCAAAGGACAGCTTACAATGAGCAGTTCTTC
CDR3 protein: CASSQRTAYNEQFF
D gene: NA
J gene: TRBJ2-1
V gene: TRBV6-6
clone size: few

CDR3 DNA: TGTGCCAGTAGTACCACGGGACAGGGGTTACCCCTCCACTTT
CDR3 protein: CASSTTGQGLPLHF
D gene: TRBD1
J gene: TRBJ1-6
V gene: TRBV19
clone size: NA

CDR3 DNA: TGTGCCAGCAGTTCTGACTGGACAGGTCGGGGAGGCTACACCTTC
CDR3 protein: CASSSDWTGRGGYTF
D gene: TRBD1
J gene: TRBJ1-2
V gene: TRBV27
clone size: NA

CDR3 DNA: TGCGCCAGCAGCTTGTTGGCGGCGAGCAATTCACCCCTCCACTTT
CDR3 protein: CASSLLAASNSPLHF
D gene: NA
J gene: TRBJ1-6
V gene: TRBV5-1
clone size: NA

CDR3 DNA: TGTGCCAGCACTGTCCCGGGCCAAGAGACCCAGTACTTC
CDR3 protein: CASTVPGQETQYF
D gene: NA
J gene: TRBJ2-5
V gene: TRBV6-5
clone size: NA

CDR3 DNA: TGTGCCTGGAGTGGGAGGGGGCGACGGGACACTGAAGCTTTCTTT
CDR3 protein: CAWSGRGRRDTEAFF
D gene: TRBD1
J gene: TRBJ1-1
V gene: TRBV30
clone size: NA

CDR3 DNA: TGCGCCAGCAGCGGGGGCCCGGGACGGGGAAGTGAAAAACTGTTTTTT
CDR3 protein: CASSGGPGRGSEKLFF
D gene: NA
J gene: TRBJ1-4
V gene: TRBV5-1
clone size: NA

CDR3 DNA: TGTGCCAGCTCAACTGACAGGGCGAACACTGAAGCTTTCTTT
CDR3 protein: CASSTDRANTEAFF
D gene: TRBD1
J gene: TRBJ1-1
V gene: TRBV18
clone size: once

CDR3 DNA: TGTGCCAGCAGCTTAGTCCGTTTAGATACGCAGTATTTT
CDR3 protein: CASSLVRLDTQYF
D gene: NA
J gene: TRBJ2-3
V gene: TRBV7-8
clone size: NA

CDR3 DNA: TGTGCCAGCAGTTTAAGCCACAGGGGGGCGGTTAATTCACCCCTCCACTTT
CDR3 protein: CASSLSHRGAVNSPLHF
D gene: TRBD1
J gene: TRBJ1-6
V gene: TRBV28
clone size: NA

CDR3 DNA: TGTGCCAGCAGACAGGGGTCCTATGGCTACACCTTC
CDR3 protein: CASRQGSYGYTF
D gene: TRBD1
J gene: TRBJ1-2
V gene: TRBV27
clone size: NA

CDR3 DNA: TGTGCCAGCAGTGGGGCAGTGATAGGCTACACCTTC
CDR3 protein: CASSGAVIGYTF
D gene: NA
J gene: TRBJ1-2
V gene: TRBV2
clone size: once

CDR3 DNA: TGTGCCAGCAGGGGGACAGTCGCTGAAGCTTTCTTT
CDR3 protein: CASRGTVAEAFF
D gene: TRBD1
J gene: TRBJ1-1
V gene: TRBV28
clone size: NA

CDR3 DNA: TGTGCCAGCAGCCAATCCCAGGACAGGAATCAGCCCCAGCATTTT
CDR3 protein: CASSQSQDRNQPQHF
D gene: TRBD1
J gene: TRBJ1-5
V gene: TRBV4-2
clone size: NA

CDR3 DNA: TGTGCCAGCAGTGATGCAGCAACGACAAATCAGCCCCAGCATTTT
CDR3 protein: CASSDAATTNQPQHF
D gene: NA
J gene: TRBJ1-5
V gene: TRBV2
clone size: once

CDR3 DNA: TGCAGCGTTGTAGGGCAGGGAAAGAACTACGAGCAGTACTTC
CDR3 protein: CSVVGQGKNYEQYF
D gene: NA
J gene: TRBJ2-7
V gene: TRBV29-1
clone size: NA

CDR3 DNA: TGTGCCAGCAGTTTACCCGGGACAGGGGACAAACGCTACACCTTC
CDR3 protein: CASSLPGTGDKRYTF
D gene: TRBD1
J gene: TRBJ1-2
V gene: TRBV28
clone size: NA

CDR3 DNA: TGTGCCAGCAGCTCCCGAACCGGGACAGACCCTAATTCACCCCTCCACTTT
CDR3 protein: CASSSRTGTDPNSPLHF
D gene: TRBD1
J gene: TRBJ1-6
V gene: TRBV7-6
clone size: NA

CDR3 DNA: TGTGCCAGTACCTCAGCGGGGGTCAAAGAGACCCAGTACTTC
CDR3 protein: CASTSAGVKETQYF
D gene: TRBD2
J gene: TRBJ2-5
V gene: TRBV19
clone size: few

CDR3 DNA: TGTGCCAGCAGTCGTATTGGGACTTCCCTACAAGAGACCCAGTACTTC
CDR3 protein: CASSRIGTSLQETQYF
D gene: NA
J gene: TRBJ2-5
V gene: TRBV28
clone size: NA

CDR3 DNA: TGTGCCAGCAGCTTAGATCGCGGGACAGGGGGCTTGAGTTCACCCCTCCACTTT
CDR3 protein: CASSLDRGTGGLSSPLHF
D gene: TRBD1
J gene: TRBJ1-6
V gene: TRBV11-2
clone size: NA